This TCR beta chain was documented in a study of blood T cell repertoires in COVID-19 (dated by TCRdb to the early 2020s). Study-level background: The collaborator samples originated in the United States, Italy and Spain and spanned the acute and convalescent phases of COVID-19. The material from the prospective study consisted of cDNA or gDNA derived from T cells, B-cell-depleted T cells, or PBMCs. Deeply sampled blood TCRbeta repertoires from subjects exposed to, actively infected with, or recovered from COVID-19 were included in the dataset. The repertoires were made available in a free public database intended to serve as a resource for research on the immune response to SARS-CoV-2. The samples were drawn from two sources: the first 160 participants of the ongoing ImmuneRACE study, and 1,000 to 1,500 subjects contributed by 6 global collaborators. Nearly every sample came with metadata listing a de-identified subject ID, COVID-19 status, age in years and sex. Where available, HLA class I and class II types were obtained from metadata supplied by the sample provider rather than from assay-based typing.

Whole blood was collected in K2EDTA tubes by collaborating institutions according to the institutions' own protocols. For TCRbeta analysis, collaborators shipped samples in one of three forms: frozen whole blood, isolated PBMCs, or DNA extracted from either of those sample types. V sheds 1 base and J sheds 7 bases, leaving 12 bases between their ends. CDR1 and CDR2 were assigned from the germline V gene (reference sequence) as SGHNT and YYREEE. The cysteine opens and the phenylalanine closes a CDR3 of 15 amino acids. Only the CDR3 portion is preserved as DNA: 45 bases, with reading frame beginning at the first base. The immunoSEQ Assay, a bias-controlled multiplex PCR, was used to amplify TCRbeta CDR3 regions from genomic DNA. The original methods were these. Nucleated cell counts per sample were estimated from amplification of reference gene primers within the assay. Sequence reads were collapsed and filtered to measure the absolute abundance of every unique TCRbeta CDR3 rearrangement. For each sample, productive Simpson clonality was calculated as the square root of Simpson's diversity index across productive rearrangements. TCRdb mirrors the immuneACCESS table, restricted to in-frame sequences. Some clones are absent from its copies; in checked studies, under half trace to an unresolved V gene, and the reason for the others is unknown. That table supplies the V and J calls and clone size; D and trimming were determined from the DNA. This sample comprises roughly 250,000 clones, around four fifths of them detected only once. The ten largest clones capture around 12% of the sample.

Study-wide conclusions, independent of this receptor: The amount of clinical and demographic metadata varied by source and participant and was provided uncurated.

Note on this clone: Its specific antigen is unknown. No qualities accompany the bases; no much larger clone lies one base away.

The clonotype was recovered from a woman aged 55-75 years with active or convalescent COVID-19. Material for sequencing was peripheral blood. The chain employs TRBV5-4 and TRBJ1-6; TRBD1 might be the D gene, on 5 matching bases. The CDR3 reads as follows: CASSLPAGFNSPLHF. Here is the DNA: TGTGCCAGCAGCTTGCCGGCAGGGTTCAATTCACCCCTCCACTTT.